Presented here are 13 T cell receptor beta chains from one specimen sequenced in a study of blood T cell repertoires in COVID-19 (dated by TCRdb to the early 2020s). The library was built by means of the immunoSEQ multiplex PCR assay. In its TCRdb copy, this immuneACCESS table keeps in-frame sequences only and misses some clones. Where compared with another copy, unresolved V genes explain less than half of these, and the others have no known cause. This sample is represented by 400,000 or so clones; 90% of them were singletons. The ten largest clones take up less than 0.75% of the sample. The specimen was PBMCs or T cells enriched from blood (not recorded which). The receptor set was obtained from a man aged 18 to 35 who had recovered from COVID-19.

This clone was detected a few times. The J gene is TRBJ1-1, the V gene TRBV2; D gene ambiguous. Germline V lookup: CDR1 SNHLY, CDR2 FYNNEI. Trimming pared 5 bases from V and 0 bases from J, leaving 10 bases between. The CDR3 covers 14 residues. The CDR3 nucleotides read TGTGCCAGCAGTCTGGTACTGATGAACACTGAAGCTTTCTTT. Translation: CASSLVLMNTEAFF. Based on the CDR3 plus reference TRBV2 and TRBJ1-1, the full variable domain is EPEVTQTPSHQVTQMGQEVILRCVPISNHLYFYWYRQILGQKVEFLVSFYNNEISEKSEIFDDQFSVERPDGSNFTLKIRSTKLEDSAMYFCASSLVLMNTEAFFGQGTRLTVV.

The chain is built from TRBV7-9 and TRBJ1-4; no clear D. Germline V CDR1 and CDR2: SEHNR, FQNEAQ (reference sequence). Trimming stripped 1 base from V and 14 bases from J, with 11 bases between. The CDR3 sequence is 12 residues long. CDR3 coding DNA: TGTGCCAGCAGCTTAGTTCTGGAGTTCCTGTTTTTT. Translation: CASSLVLEFLFF.

The chain is built from TRBV15 and TRBJ2-3; 7 nucleotides align to TRBD1. CDR3 length: 15 amino acids. V lost 5 bases and J lost 3; bases outside the gene matches: 8. Germline CDR1 reads LNHNV; CDR2 reads YYDKDF (reference sequence). CDR3 protein: CATSGTGDRTDTQYF. CDR3 coding DNA: TGTGCCACCAGCGGCACAGGGGACCGGACAGATACGCAGTATTTT.

J is TRBJ1-2 and V is TRBV5-4; 7 bases align to TRBD1. The CDR3 totals 14 residues. Germline V CDR1 and CDR2: SGHNT, YYREEE (reference sequence). The junction had 11 bases not matched to a gene; V was cut back by 5 bases and J by 7 bases. The CDR3 sequence: CASRPDRAFTGYTF. DNA for the CDR3: TGTGCCAGCAGACCCGACAGGGCATTCACTGGCTACACCTTC.

This chain connects TRBV5-1 to TRBJ2-1, with TRBD1 as a possible D gene (6 bases). Trimming stripped 5 bases from V and 9 bases from J, with 18 bases between. Germline V gene lookup returns CDR1 SGHRS and CDR2 YFSETQ. The CDR3 totals 14 residues. CDR3 bases: TGCGCCAGCAGGGGGCAGGGGTTAATTGGTGAGCAGTTCTTC. Protein product: CASRGQGLIGEQFF.

On this clone: Other DNA sequences from this sample encode an identical CDR3 as well. This chain links TRBV24-1 with TRBJ1-5; D is unclear. The V end was cut by 4 bases, the J end by 0 bases, with 6 bases between. The CDR3 is 14 amino acids. Per the germline V gene, CDR1 is KGHDR and CDR2 is SFDVKD. The CDR3 DNA follows: TGTGCCACCAGTGAGGGGAGTAGCAATCAGCCCCAGCATTTT. It encodes CATSEGSSNQPQHF.

CDR3 sequence (DNA): TGTGCCAGCAGGGAGAGCGGGGGAAACACAGATACGCAGTATTTT. This translates into CASRESGGNTDTQYF. The rearrangement joins TRBV2 to TRBJ2-3; 8 bases are shared with TRBD2. V lost 6 bases to trimming and J lost 2 bases; unmatched junction nucleotides: 7. Germline V gene lookup returns CDR1 SNHLY and CDR2 FYNNEI. This CDR3 is 15 amino acids long.

Notes on this clone: Germline is not matched at one junction end, which may reflect a read error. V gene TRBV27 combines with J gene TRBJ2-2; D call uncertain. CDR1 is MNHEY, CDR2 SMNVEV, per germline (reference sequence). CDR3 length equals 13 residues. CDR3 in amino acids: CASSLSRTGELFF. CDR3 DNA sequence: TGTGCTAGCAGTTTATCCCGCACCGGGGAGCTGTTTTTT.

This clone has just a few counts. The genes are TRBV28 and TRBJ2-1; TRBD2 matches 15 bases. Germline-derived CDR1 and CDR2 are MDHEN and SYDVKM. The CDR3 runs to 16 residues. The V gene end was trimmed by 3 bases and the J gene end by 5 bases; junction bases not matched to a gene: 2. For the CDR3, the DNA is TGTGCCAGCAGTTTGGGACTAGCGGGAGGTGACAATGAGCAGTTCTTC. Translation gives CASSLGLAGGDNEQFF.

V usage is TRBV25-1 and J usage is TRBJ2-1; D remains unclear. The V and J ends lost 1 base and 6 bases respectively, with 7 bases between them. Germline V gene lookup returns CDR1 MGHDK and CDR2 SYGVNS. CDR3 length: 13 residues. CDR3 nucleotides: TGTGCCAGCAGTGAATGGGCCGGCAATGAGCAGTTCTTC. Amino acid sequence: CASSEWAGNEQFF.

The chain carries TRBV7-3 and TRBJ2-2; TRBD2 matches at 7 bases. The CDR3 runs 16 residues. The V gene's germline CDR1 is SGHTA and CDR2 FQGTGA. Trimming at V came to 2 bases and at J to 3 bases, leaving 6 bases not matched to a gene. In DNA, the CDR3 is TGTGCCAGCAGCTTACGGGGGGATGGATACACCGGGGAGCTGTTTTTT. This translates into CASSLRGDGYTGELFF. The full variable domain, rest sourced from reference TRBV7-3 and TRBJ2-2, is GAGVSQTPSNKVTEKGKYVELRCDPISGHTALYWYRQSLGQGPEFLIYFQGTGAADDSGLPNDRFFAVRPEGSVSTLKIQRTERGDSAVYLCASSLRGDGYTGELFFGEGSRLTVL.

The chain recombines TRBV5-4 with TRBJ1-1, with D unresolved. This CDR3 has 14 residues. The V end lost 0 bases, the J end lost 2 bases, and 8 bases lay between the germline ends. Germline CDR1 SGHNT, CDR2 YYREEE (reference sequence). CDR3 sequence: CASSLVASNTEAFF. CDR3 bases: TGTGCCAGCAGCTTGGTAGCAAGTAACACTGAAGCTTTCTTT.

This chain connects TRBV5-4 to TRBJ1-2; D unclear. The length of the CDR3 is 13 residues. Trimming shortened V by 0 bases and J by 8 bases, and 11 bases separated the two germline ends. Germline V gives CDR1 SGHNT, CDR2 YYREEE (reference sequence). CDR3 residues: CASSLVGEEGYTF. The CDR3 nucleotides are TGTGCCAGCAGCTTGGTTGGGGAGGAGGGCTACACCTTC.